The next 8 T cell receptor beta chains were all read from a single sample in a study of blood T cell repertoires in COVID-19. The assay was immunoSEQ multiplex PCR, and TCRdb's table has in-frame clones only and misses some. Of a few hundred thousand clones listed, 80% to 85% were seen once; the top ten hold 3.4%. Sequenced: PBMCs or T cells enriched from blood (not recorded which). Receptor source: a man aged 45 to 65 who had recovered from COVID-19.

This clone was observed a few times. The chain carries TRBV20-1 and TRBJ2-7, with 7 bases aligning to TRBD2. Looked up from germline, CDR1 is DFQATT and CDR2 is SNEGSKA (reference sequence). The CDR3 extends over 11 amino acids. V lost 7 bases and J lost 7; bases outside the gene matches: 7. CDR3: CSVAGAREQYF. CDR3 coding DNA: TGCAGTGTTGCGGGAGCAAGGGAGCAGTACTTC.

J is TRBJ2-7 and V is TRBV3-1 (or the pseudogene TRBV3-2), with TRBD2 identical over 8 bases. This CDR3 has 17 residues. The germline V gene encodes CDR1 LGHDT and CDR2 YNNKEL (reference sequence). V lost 0 bases and J lost 2; bases outside the gene matches: 9. The CDR3 bases are TGTGCCAGCAGCCAAGAAATAGGGCTAGCGGGCACCTACGAGCAGTACTTC. Translating it yields CASSQEIGLAGTYEQYF.

This rearrangement joins TRBV6-5 to TRBJ2-2, with D possibly TRBD2 on 6 matching bases. Germline-derived CDR1 and CDR2 are MNHEY and SVGAGI. This CDR3 region has 14 residues. V dropped 1 base and J dropped 8 bases, with 11 bases sitting between them. The CDR3 coding sequence is TGTGCCAGCAGTTACTATCGGGAGACGGGGGAGCTGTTTTTT. As protein: CASSYYRETGELFF.

V and J are TRBV7-3 and TRBJ2-3; 11 bases are a match to TRBD2. The V segment lost 6 bases and the J segment 4 bases; nucleotides outside the gene matches: 6. Germline V gene sequence: CDR1 SGHTA, CDR2 FQGTGA. The CDR3 is 15 residues long. The CDR3 reads CASSPIAGGSDTQYF. The CDR3 bases are TGTGCCAGCAGTCCCATAGCGGGAGGGTCAGATACGCAGTATTTT.

The chain combines TRBV12-3 or TRBV12-4 with TRBJ2-5; D is unclear. The CDR3 is 13 residues long. V lost 5 bases and J 0 bases, leaving 7 bases between the germline ends. DNA for the CDR3: TGTGCCAGCAGTAAGAACTACCAAGAGACCCAGTACTTC. Translation gives CASSKNYQETQYF.

The genes are TRBV5-1 and TRBJ1-1, with 8 bases identical to TRBD1. J lost 5 bases, V lost 6 bases, and 9 bases had no gene match. CDR1 and CDR2 (germline): SGHRS, YFSETQ. The CDR3 has 14 residues. CDR3 in DNA: TGCGCCAGCACCCCCGGACAGGGAATGACTGAAGCTTTCTTT. This codes for CASTPGQGMTEAFF.

V usage is TRBV7-2 and J usage is TRBJ1-2; TRBD1 agrees at 7 bases. The CDR3 contains 16 residues. V lost 5 bases, J lost 3 bases, and 12 bases stayed unmatched. Germline V gene sequence: CDR1 SGHTA, CDR2 FQGNSA. In DNA form, the CDR3 reads TGTGCCAGCAGCCCGCCCCGACAGGGTCTTTACTATGGCTACACCTTC. This sequence encodes CASSPPRQGLYYGYTF.

This sequence joins TRBV7-8 and TRBJ2-7, with a possible D match to TRBD1 (6 bases). Germline V gene data show CDR1 as SGHVS and CDR2 as FQNEAQ. The V and J ends lost 6 bases and 6 bases respectively, with 21 bases between them. CDR3 size: 15 residues. The CDR3 DNA sequence: TGTGCCAGCAGGTCCCAGGGTCAATGGGGGCGCGAGCAGTACTTC. Translation gives CASRSQGQWGREQYF. Full variable domain (outside the CDR3, taken from reference TRBV7-8 and TRBJ2-7): GAGVSQSPRYKVAKRGQDVALRCDPISGHVSLFWYQQALGQGPEFLTYFQNEAQLDKSGLPSDRFFAERPEGSVSTLKIQRTQQEDSAVYLCASRSQGQWGREQYFGPGTRLTVT.